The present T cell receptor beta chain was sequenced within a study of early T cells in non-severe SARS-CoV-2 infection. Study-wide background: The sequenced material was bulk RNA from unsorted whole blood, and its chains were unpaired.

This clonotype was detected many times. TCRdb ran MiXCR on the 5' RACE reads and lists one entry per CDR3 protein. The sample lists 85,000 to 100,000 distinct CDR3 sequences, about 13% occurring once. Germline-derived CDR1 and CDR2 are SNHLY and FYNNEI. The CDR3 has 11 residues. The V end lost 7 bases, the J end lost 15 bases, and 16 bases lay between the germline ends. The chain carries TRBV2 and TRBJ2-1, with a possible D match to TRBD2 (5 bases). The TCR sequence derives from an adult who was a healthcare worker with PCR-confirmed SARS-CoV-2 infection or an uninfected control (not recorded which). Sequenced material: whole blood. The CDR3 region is CASTISEEPFF. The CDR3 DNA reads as TGTGCCAGCACCATTAGCGAGGAACCGTTCTTC.